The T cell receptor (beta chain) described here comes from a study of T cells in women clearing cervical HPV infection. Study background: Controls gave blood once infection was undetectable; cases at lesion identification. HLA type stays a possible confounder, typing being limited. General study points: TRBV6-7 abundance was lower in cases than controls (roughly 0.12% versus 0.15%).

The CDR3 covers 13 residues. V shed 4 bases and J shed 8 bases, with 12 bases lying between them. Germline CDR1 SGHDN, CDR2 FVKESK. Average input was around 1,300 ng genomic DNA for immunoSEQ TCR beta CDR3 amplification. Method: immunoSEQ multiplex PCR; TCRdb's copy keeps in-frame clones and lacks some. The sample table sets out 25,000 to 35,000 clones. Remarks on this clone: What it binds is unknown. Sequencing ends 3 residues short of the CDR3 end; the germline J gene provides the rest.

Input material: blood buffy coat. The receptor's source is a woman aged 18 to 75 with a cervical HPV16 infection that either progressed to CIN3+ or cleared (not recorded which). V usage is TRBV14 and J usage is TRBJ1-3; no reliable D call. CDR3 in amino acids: CASSPRNGYTIYF. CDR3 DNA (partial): TGTGCCAGCAGCCCCCGAAACGGGTACACC.